The 14 T cell receptor beta chains listed next were all sequenced from one sample in a study of blood T cell repertoires in COVID-19. Measured with immunoSEQ multiplex PCR; TCRdb has only the in-frame clones, and not every one. The repertoire has about 200,000 clones, approximately 90% of them found once; the top ten carry under 6.5%. The specimen was peripheral blood. Receptors were obtained from a man aged 35 to 55 with active or convalescent COVID-19.

The chain recombines TRBV18 with TRBJ1-6; 7 bases match TRBD1. CDR1 and CDR2 (germline): KGHSH, LQKENI. The J segment lost 7 bases and the V segment lost 3 bases, leaving 3 bases of the junction unmatched. The CDR3 runs to 14 residues. The CDR3 is CASSPGQTNSPLHF. Written as DNA, the CDR3 is TGTGCCAGCTCACCGGGACAGACGAATTCACCCCTCCACTTT.

V usage is TRBV27 and J usage is TRBJ1-2; 8 nucleotides match TRBD1. The CDR3 length is 13 residues. Looked up from germline, CDR1 is MNHEY and CDR2 is SMNVEV (reference sequence). V shed 6 bases, J shed 5 bases, and the junction held 5 bases outside the gene matches. CDR3 sequence (DNA): TGTGCCAGCAGCCTGGACAGGGAATATGGCTACACCTTC. Translation gives CASSLDREYGYTF.

CDR3 amino acids: CASSLRAGPYNEQFF. As DNA, the CDR3 is TGTGCCAGCAGCTTGAGGGCGGGCCCCTACAATGAGCAGTTCTTC. The chain links TRBV5-4 to TRBJ2-1; D is possibly TRBD2 (5 bases). V dropped 1 base and J dropped 2 bases, with 10 bases sitting between them. CDR3 length: 15 amino acids. CDR1 and CDR2 from the germline V gene are SGHNT and YYREEE (reference sequence).

The gene calls are TRBV7-8 and TRBJ2-7; D may be TRBD2 (5 bases). CDR3 length: 12 residues. Between the trimmed V and J ends, which lost 1 base and 6 bases, there was a span of 7 bases. Germline CDR1 reads SGHVS; CDR2 reads FQNEAQ. The CDR3 nucleotides read TGTGCCAGCAGCTTAGGGAGGTCCGAGCAGTACTTC. Its protein product is CASSLGRSEQYF.

This chain connects TRBV19 to TRBJ1-5, with TRBD1 as a possible D gene (6 bases). The V end lost 3 bases, the J end lost 0 bases, and 9 bases lay between the germline ends. The CDR3 extends over 15 amino acids. The germline gives CDR1 LNHDA, CDR2 SQIVND (reference sequence). The CDR3 reads CASSMGRGSNQPQHF. In DNA form, the CDR3 reads TGTGCCAGTAGTATGGGCAGGGGTAGCAATCAGCCCCAGCATTTT.

V usage is TRBV5-4 and J usage is TRBJ2-2; the D gene is possibly TRBD2 (7 bases). The V and J ends lost 3 bases and 7 bases respectively, with 28 bases between them. The germline V gene encodes CDR1 SGHNT and CDR2 YYREEE (reference sequence). The CDR3 totals 19 residues. This CDR3 reads CASSSGGGGPGISVGELFF. In DNA, the CDR3 is TGTGCCAGCAGCTCTGGGGGAGGGGGGCCCGGGATTAGTGTCGGGGAGCTGTTTTTT.

This chain uses TRBV7-2 with TRBJ2-7, with 7 bases aligning to TRBD2. The CDR3 runs to 14 residues. Per the germline V gene, CDR1 is SGHTA and CDR2 is FQGNSA. Trimming cost V 4 bases and J 3 bases; bases outside gene matches: 6. The CDR3 nucleotides read TGTGCCAGCAGCTCAACGCCTAGCGGCTACGAGCAGTACTTC. It encodes CASSSTPSGYEQYF.

The chain has TRBV4-1 and TRBJ2-7; D is unclear. Germline CDR1 and CDR2: MGHRA and YSYEKL. The CDR3 is made up of 12 amino acids. Trimming took 3 bases from V and 10 from J, leaving 13 bases between them. The CDR3 here is CASSHDGGLQYF. CDR3 nucleotide sequence: TGCGCCAGCAGCCACGACGGCGGCCTACAGTACTTC.

In this sample, this clone turned up many times. The chain has TRBV6-1 and TRBJ1-1, with 7 bases that match TRBD1. Germline-derived CDR1 and CDR2 are MNHNS and SASEGT. The V gene end was trimmed by 3 bases and the J gene end by 5 bases; junction bases not matched to a gene: 6. CDR3 length: 14 amino acids. CDR3 DNA: TGTGCCAGCAGTGAGACAGGGAGAGGGACTGAAGCTTTCTTT. Protein sequence: CASSETGRGTEAFF.

This clone was counted only a few times. The chain links TRBV5-1 to TRBJ2-7; D unresolved. Germline lookup yields CDR1 SGHRS and CDR2 YFSETQ. V lost 2 bases and J 5 bases, leaving 5 bases between the germline ends. The CDR3 runs 11 residues. The CDR3 DNA reads TGCGCCAGCAGCTTTGAGAACGAGCAGTACTTC. Translated: CASSFENEQYF.

This clone was recorded only once. The rearrangement joins TRBV18 to TRBJ1-1; D unclear. CDR3 length equals 15 residues. The germline gives CDR1 KGHSH, CDR2 LQKENI. Deletions cut 6 bases from V and 0 bases from J, with 14 bases between. The CDR3: CASSNNREMNTEAFF. The CDR3 nucleotides are TGTGCCAGCTCTAACAACCGTGAAATGAACACTGAAGCTTTCTTT.

The chain combines TRBV12-2 with TRBJ2-1; the tabulated D call, TRBD1, remains unverified against the DNA. TRBV12-2 is a known pseudogene. The CDR3 length is 13 residues. CDR3 nucleotides: TGTGCAAGTCGTGACTGGACAGAGGGGGAGCAGTTCTTC. Its protein product is CASRDWTEGEQFF.

The chain joins TRBV7-6 to TRBJ2-7; 10 nucleotides align to TRBD1. Germline assignment: CDR1 SGHVS and CDR2 FNYEAQ. The length of the CDR3 is 14 residues. With 6 bases clipped from V and 3 bases from J, the junction kept 5 bases outside the gene matches. CDR3 residues: CASSLTGGDYEQYF. In DNA form, the CDR3 reads TGTGCCAGCAGTCTGACAGGGGGCGACTACGAGCAGTACTTC.

This chain uses TRBV19 with TRBJ2-1, with 7 bases lining up with TRBD2. This CDR3 is 17 amino acids long. CDR1 and CDR2 from the germline V gene are LNHDA and SQIVND (reference sequence). Losses at the gene ends were 4 bases for V and 0 bases for J; bases not matched to a gene: 9. CDR3 region: CASSTPFRGGSYNEQFF. DNA for the CDR3: TGTGCCAGTAGTACTCCCTTTCGCGGGGGCTCCTACAATGAGCAGTTCTTC.